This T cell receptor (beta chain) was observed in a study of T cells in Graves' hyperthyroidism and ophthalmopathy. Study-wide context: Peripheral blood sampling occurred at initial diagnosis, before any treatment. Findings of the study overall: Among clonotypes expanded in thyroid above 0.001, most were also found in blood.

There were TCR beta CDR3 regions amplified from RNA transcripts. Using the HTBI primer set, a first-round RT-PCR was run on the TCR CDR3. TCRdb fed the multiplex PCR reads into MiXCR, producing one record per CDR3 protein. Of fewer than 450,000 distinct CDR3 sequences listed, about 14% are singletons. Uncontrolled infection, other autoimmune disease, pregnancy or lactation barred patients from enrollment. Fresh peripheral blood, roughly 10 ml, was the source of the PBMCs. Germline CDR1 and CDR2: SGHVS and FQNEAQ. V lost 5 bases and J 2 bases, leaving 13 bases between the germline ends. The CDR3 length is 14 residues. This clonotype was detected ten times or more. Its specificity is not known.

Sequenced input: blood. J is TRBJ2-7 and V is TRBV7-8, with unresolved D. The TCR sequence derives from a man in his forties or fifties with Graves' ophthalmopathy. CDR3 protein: CASSPQGGTYEQYF. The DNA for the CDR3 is TGTGCCAGCAGCCCCCAAGGCGGTACCTACGAGCAGTACTTC.